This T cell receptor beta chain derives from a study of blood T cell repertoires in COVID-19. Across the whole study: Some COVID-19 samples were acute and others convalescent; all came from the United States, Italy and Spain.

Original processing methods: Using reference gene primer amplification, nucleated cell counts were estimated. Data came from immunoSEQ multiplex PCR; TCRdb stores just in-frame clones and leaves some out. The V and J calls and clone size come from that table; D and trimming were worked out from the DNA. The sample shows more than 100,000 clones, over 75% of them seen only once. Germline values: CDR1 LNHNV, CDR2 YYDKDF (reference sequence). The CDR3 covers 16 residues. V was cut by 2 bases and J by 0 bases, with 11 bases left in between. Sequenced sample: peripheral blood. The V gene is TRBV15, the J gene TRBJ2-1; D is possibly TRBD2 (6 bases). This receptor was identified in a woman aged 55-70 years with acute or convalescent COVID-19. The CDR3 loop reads CATSRLRGSSYNEQFF. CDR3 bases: TGTGCCACCAGCAGACTCCGGGGGAGCTCCTACAATGAGCAGTTCTTC.